These T cell receptor beta chains were read from a single sample in a study of vaccination and CD4 T cells after COVID-19. TCRdb redid the calling of the PCR reads with MiXCR, one entry per CDR3 protein. Of about 18,000 distinct CDR3 sequences in the sample, approximately 67% were seen once. The input for sequencing was CD4+ T cells from blood, taken before SARS-CoV-2 vaccination. These receptors originate from a human donor who had recovered from COVID-19. The CDR3 runs from the conserved cysteine through the conserved F or W. A D gene is named only where the DNA matches it firmly. Only part of the rows carry a size: once, few, many, or a class if the clone is expanded.

TRBJ2-7	once	TRBV10-1	-	TGCGCCAGCAGTGAGTCTTCCCCGGGCGTGCAGTACTTC	CASSESSPGVQYF
TRBJ2-3	-	TRBV15	TRBD2	TGTGCCACCAGCAGAGGAAATAGCGGGAGATCAGATACGCAGTATTTT	CATSRGNSGRSDTQYF
TRBJ2-2	-	TRBV20-1	-	TGCAGTGCTAGCCCATCCGGAGCGGAAGAAACCGGGGAGCTGTTTTTT	CSASPSGAEETGELFF
TRBJ2-4	-	TRBV20-1	-	TGCAGTGCTAGTAGGAGGGACCCGGACATTCAGTACTTC	CSASRRDPDIQYF
TRBJ1-4	-	TRBV6-1	-	TGTGCCAGCAGACGTCGACAGTCTAATGAAAAACTGTTTTTT	CASRRRQSNEKLFF
TRBJ2-5	-	TRBV7-9	TRBD2	TGTGCCAGCAGCTTAGGAGTGGGAGGGCCAACCGGCACCCAGTACTTC	CASSLGVGGPTGTQYF
TRBJ1-4	-	TRBV7-9	-	TGTGCCAGCAGCGTCGACAGGGAAAAACTGTTTTTT	CASSVDREKLFF
TRBJ1-1	-	TRBV11-1	-	TGTGCCAGCAGCTCTACCTTAGACACTGAAGCTTTCTTT	CASSSTLDTEAFF
TRBJ1-4	-	TRBV20-1	-	TGCAGTGCTAATGATCAGCAAACTAATGAAAAACTGTTTTTT	CSANDQQTNEKLFF
TRBJ1-2	few	TRBV7-9	-	TGTGCCAGCAGCCGTACTCAAGGAGCTAACTATGGCTACACCTTC	CASSRTQGANYGYTF
TRBJ2-6	few	TRBV19	-	TGTGCCAGTAGTATTCTGGGGGCCAACGTCCTGACTTTC	CASSILGANVLTF
TRBJ1-5	few	TRBV15	TRBD1	TGTGCCACCAGCAGAGAACGACGGCGTCAGGGGGCGGTTTTTGGCAATCAGCCCCAGCATTTT	CATSRERRRQGAVFGNQPQHF
TRBJ1-3	-	TRBV6-5	-	TGTGCCAGCAGGTACTCTGAAGCCGGAAACACCATATATTTT	CASRYSEAGNTIYF
TRBJ1-4	-	TRBV2	-	TGTGCCAGCAGTGTCATCCCCGAAACGGTGTTTTTT	CASSVIPETVFF
TRBJ1-5	-	TRBV11-2	-	TGTGCCAGCAGCTTAGATCAAAGTCAGCCCCAGCATTTT	CASSLDQSQPQHF
TRBJ2-3	-	TRBV19	TRBD2	TGTGCCAGTAGTATAGATCGCGAGCGGGGAAACACAGATACGCAGTATTTT	CASSIDRERGNTDTQYF
TRBJ2-2	-	TRBV7-9	-	TGTGCCAGCAGCACGTGGACACCGAACACCGGGGAGCTGTTTTTT	CASSTWTPNTGELFF
TRBJ2-5	-	TRBV20-1	-	TGCAGTGCCCCCACGTTGGGGGAGACCCAGTACTTC	CSAPTLGETQYF
TRBJ1-2	-	TRBV19	TRBD1	TGTGCCAGTGGAGGACAGGCCACAAACTATGGCTACACCTTC	CASGGQATNYGYTF
TRBJ2-7	-	TRBV7-9	-	TGTGCCAGCAGCTCGCAGGGGGGAATTGGCAACGAGCAGTACTTC	CASSSQGGIGNEQYF
TRBJ1-2	-	TRBV28	-	TGTGCCAGCAGCTCTCGTCGTGGGGGGTTGGGAGGCTACACCTTC	CASSSRRGGLGGYTF
TRBJ2-1	-	TRBV20-1	TRBD2	TGCAGTGCTAGAGATGGACTAGCGGGAGTCTATGAGCAGTTCTTC	CSARDGLAGVYEQFF
TRBJ2-7	-	TRBV7-2	-	TGTGCCAGCAGCTCCCGGACAGATTACGAGCAGTACTTC	CASSSRTDYEQYF
TRBJ2-3	-	TRBV20-1	-	TGCAGCGGCGGGCTAGAAGGCGATACGCAGTATTTT	CSGGLEGDTQYF
TRBJ2-1	-	TRBV7-3	TRBD2	TGTGCCAGCAGTCAAAGACTAGCGGGGGGGAATGAGCAGTTCTTC	CASSQRLAGGNEQFF